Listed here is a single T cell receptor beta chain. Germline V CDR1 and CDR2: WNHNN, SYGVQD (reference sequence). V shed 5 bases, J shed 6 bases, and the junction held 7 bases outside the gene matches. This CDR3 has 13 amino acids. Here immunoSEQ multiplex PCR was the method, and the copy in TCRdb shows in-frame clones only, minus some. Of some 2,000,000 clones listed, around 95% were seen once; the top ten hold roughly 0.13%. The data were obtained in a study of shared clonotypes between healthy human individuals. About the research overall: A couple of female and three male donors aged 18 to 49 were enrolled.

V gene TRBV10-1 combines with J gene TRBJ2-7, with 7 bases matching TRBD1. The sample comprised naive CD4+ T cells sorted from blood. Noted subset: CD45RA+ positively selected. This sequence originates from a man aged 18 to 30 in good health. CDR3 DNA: TGCGCCAGCAGTCGGGGACAGCTCTCCGAGCAGTACTTC. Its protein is CASSRGQLSEQYF.